Below, 23 T cell receptor beta chains from the same sample are listed, as sequenced in a study of blood T cell repertoires in COVID-19. The data were produced by immunoSEQ multiplex PCR, yet TCRdb's version contains in-frame clones alone and is incomplete. This sample has about 210,000 clones, with over 75% found just once. The sequenced sample consisted of PBMCs or T cells enriched from blood (not recorded which). Source of these receptors: a man in his thirties or forties with acute COVID-19.

This rearrangement joins TRBV19 to TRBJ2-1; 9 bases align to TRBD1. Germline trimming cut 6 bases from V and 8 bases from J; bases unmatched to any gene: 8. Germline lookup yields CDR1 LNHDA and CDR2 SQIVND (reference sequence). The CDR3 extends over 14 amino acids. In nucleotides, the CDR3 is TGTGCCAGTAGCGACAGGGGGGTTATGGATGAGCAGTTCTTC. Translated: CASSDRGVMDEQFF.

On this clone itself: Without the conserved terminal phenylalanine or tryptophan, this CDR3 likely stems from a read error. The DNA is left out, because the CDR3 cannot be placed on it with certainty; the CDR3 is given as TCRdb lists it. The chain carries TRBV21-1 and TRBJ1-4. TRBV21-1 counts as a pseudogene. The CDR3 is 9 residues long, ends included. The CDR3 is CASSKTGRT.

The chain recombines TRBV24-1 with TRBJ1-2; 11 bases fit TRBD1. Germline trimming cut 5 bases from V and 8 bases from J; bases unmatched to any gene: 9. Germline V CDR1 and CDR2: KGHDR, SFDVKD. CDR3 length: 15 residues. The DNA for the CDR3 is TGTGCCACCAGTGCCCCGGACAGGGGGCTGGGCGGCTACACCTTC. Translating it yields CATSAPDRGLGGYTF.

V gene TRBV5-4 combines with J gene TRBJ2-5, with D unclear. There are 13 residues in the CDR3. From germline, CDR1 is SGHNT and CDR2 YYREEE (reference sequence). Trimming took 1 base from V and 5 from J, leaving 9 bases between them. The CDR3 reads CASSLPPSETQYF. The CDR3 DNA reads TGTGCCAGCAGCTTGCCCCCTTCGGAGACCCAGTACTTC.

DNA of the CDR3: TGTGCCAGCAGCCAAGTGGGGACAGGGGGCAACGAGCAGTACTTC. Protein: CASSQVGTGGNEQYF. The chain couples TRBV14 to TRBJ2-7; 12 positions match TRBD1. With 1 base clipped from V and 5 bases from J, the junction kept 3 bases outside the gene matches. The CDR3 is 15 residues long. Germline loops: CDR1 SGHDN, CDR2 FVKESK.

The rearrangement links TRBV13 to TRBJ2-2; TRBD1 might be the D (6 bases). Trimming removed 1 base from V and 1 base from J, with 7 bases in between. CDR3 length: 15 residues. Per germline, CDR1 PRHDT and CDR2 FYEKMQ (reference sequence). The CDR3 is CASSLARGNTGELFF. CDR3 nucleotides: TGTGCCAGCAGCTTAGCCAGGGGGAACACCGGGGAGCTGTTTTTT.

This clone was counted a few times. V is TRBV5-1 and J is TRBJ2-7; 8 bases match TRBD1. After removal of 4 bases from V and 6 bases from J, the junction contained 3 bases not matched to a gene. Germline V gene lookup returns CDR1 SGHRS and CDR2 YFSETQ. This CDR3 contains 12 residues. CDR3 bases: TGCGCCAGCAGCCCACAGGGGGGCGAGCAGTACTTC. This codes for CASSPQGGEQYF. The full variable domain, in which reference TRBV5-1 and TRBJ2-7 provide the parts outside the CDR3, is KAGVTQTPRYLIKTRGQQVTLSCSPISGHRSVSWYQQTPGQGLQFLFEYFSETQRNKGNFPGRFSGRQFSNSRSEMNVSTLELGDSALYLCASSPQGGEQYFGPGTRLTVT.

V is TRBV7-9 and J is TRBJ2-7; D perhaps matches TRBD2 (6 bases). The V end was cut by 4 bases, the J end by 4 bases, with 14 bases between. The CDR3 loop spans 14 amino acids. Germline values: CDR1 SEHNR, CDR2 FQNEAQ (reference sequence). In nucleotides, the CDR3 is TGTGCCAGCAGCTCCCCCGACGGGGGATACGAGCAGTACTTC. It translates to CASSSPDGGYEQYF.

This chain joins TRBV7-9 and TRBJ1-6; 8 bases agree with TRBD1. The CDR3 covers 17 residues. Germline CDR1 and CDR2: SEHNR and FQNEAQ (reference sequence). V lost 1 base, J lost 7 bases, and 9 bases stayed unmatched. In DNA, the CDR3 is TGTGCCAGCAGCTTAGTTGGGACAGGACAAATAAATTCACCCCTCCACTTT. Translation: CASSLVGTGQINSPLHF.

This chain joins TRBV2 and TRBJ2-5; weak D call: TRBD1 (6 bases). The CDR3 length is 14 residues. Between the trimmed V and J ends, which lost 5 bases and 1 base, there was a span of 11 bases. CDR1 and CDR2 (germline): SNHLY, FYNNEI. CDR3 sequence reads: CASSFSDSQETQYF. The DNA of the CDR3 is TGTGCCAGCAGTTTCTCGGACAGCCAAGAGACCCAGTACTTC.

The chain joins TRBV9 to TRBJ2-3; 11 bases are a match to TRBD2. V was clipped by 6 bases and J by 0 bases; unmatched bases: 9. CDR1 is SGDLS, CDR2 YYNGEE, per germline. CDR3 length: 17 amino acids. CDR3 sequence reads: CASTPSVAGGSTDTQYF. CDR3 coding DNA: TGTGCCAGCACCCCATCTGTAGCGGGGGGGAGCACAGATACGCAGTATTTT.

This chain joins TRBV27 and TRBJ1-1; 8 nucleotides align to TRBD1. Germline values: CDR1 MNHEY, CDR2 SMNVEV (reference sequence). V lost 6 bases and J lost 1; bases outside the gene matches: 4. The CDR3 has 14 residues. This CDR3 is CASRWDRRNTEAFF. For the CDR3, the DNA is TGTGCCAGCAGGTGGGACAGGAGGAACACTGAAGCTTTCTTT.

The genes are TRBV5-6 and TRBJ1-5, with a possible D match to TRBD1 (5 bases). Per germline, CDR1 SGHDT and CDR2 YYEEEE. CDR3 length equals 16 residues. Trimming pared 1 base from V and 6 bases from J, leaving 17 bases between. CDR3 loop: CASSLWLGALGQPQHF. CDR3 coding DNA: TGTGCCAGCAGCTTGTGGTTAGGGGCGCTGGGTCAGCCCCAGCATTTT.

This clone occurred once. V and J are TRBV5-1 and TRBJ2-1; the match to TRBD2 covers 7 bases. Trimming cost V 6 bases and J 0 bases; bases outside gene matches: 6. Germline CDR1 reads SGHRS; CDR2 reads YFSETQ. This CDR3 has 15 residues. This CDR3 is CASNGGLNSYNEQFF. The CDR3 nucleotides are TGCGCCAGCAACGGGGGGTTGAACTCCTACAATGAGCAGTTCTTC.

This chain connects TRBV27 to TRBJ1-6; TRBD1 might be the D (5 bases). Germline V gene data show CDR1 as MNHEY and CDR2 as SMNVEV (reference sequence). V lost 3 bases and J 4 bases, leaving 10 bases between the germline ends. The CDR3 covers 15 residues. The CDR3 spells CASSFVRDYNSPLHF. The CDR3, as DNA: TGTGCCAGCAGTTTCGTCAGGGATTATAATTCACCCCTCCACTTT.

The chain joins TRBV11-2 to TRBJ2-7; D perhaps matches TRBD1 (6 bases). This CDR3 has 13 residues. Germline CDR1 is SGHAT and CDR2 is FQNNGV. V was shortened by 5 bases and J by 4 bases, with 12 bases between the two germline ends. CDR3 residues: CASSQQGFYEQYF. The CDR3 DNA reads TGTGCCAGCAGCCAACAGGGTTTTTACGAGCAGTACTTC.

This clone was seen once. The chain joins TRBV5-6 to TRBJ2-3; 9 positions agree with TRBD2. In germline, CDR1 is SGHDT, CDR2 YYEEEE. The CDR3 loop spans 15 amino acids. Losses at the gene ends were 0 bases for V and 5 bases for J; bases not matched to a gene: 4. CDR3 nucleotide sequence: TGTGCCAGCAGCTTGGGACTAGCGGTGGAAGATACGCAGTATTTT. It encodes CASSLGLAVEDTQYF. Full variable domain (remainder filled in from reference TRBV5-6 and TRBJ2-3): DAGVTQSPTHLIKTRGQQVTLRCSPKSGHDTVSWYQQALGQGPQFIFQYYEEEERQRGNFPDRFSGHQFPNYSSELNVNALLLGDSALYLCASSLGLAVEDTQYFGPGTRLTVL.

Written as DNA, the CDR3 is TGTGCCATCAGGGACAGGGGAGAGACCCAGTACTTC. It encodes CAIRDRGETQYF. The rearrangement uses TRBV10-3 and TRBJ2-5; 9 bases line up with TRBD1. In germline, CDR1 is ENHRY, CDR2 SYGVKD. The CDR3 covers 12 residues. The J segment lost 4 bases and the V segment lost 6 bases, leaving 0 bases of the junction unmatched.

This chain uses TRBV3-1 (or the pseudogene TRBV3-2) with TRBJ2-5; 8 bases are shared with TRBD2. The CDR3 runs to 15 residues. Per the germline V gene, CDR1 is LGHDT and CDR2 is YNNKEL (reference sequence). Trimming removed 2 bases from V and 2 bases from J; junction bases left unmatched: 4. The CDR3 bases are TGTGCCAGCAGCCAAACGGGGGGGATACAAGAGACCCAGTACTTC. As protein: CASSQTGGIQETQYF.

Worth noting for this clone: This sample includes further DNA sequences coding for the same CDR3. The V call is TRBV30, the J call TRBJ1-2, with D perhaps TRBD1 (6 bases). The CDR3 totals 12 residues. Germline V gene lookup returns CDR1 GTSNPN and CDR2 SVGIG (reference sequence). V lost 0 bases, J lost 7 bases, and 9 bases lay in between. The CDR3 spells CAWSVLGGGYTF. As DNA, the CDR3 is TGTGCCTGGAGTGTACTAGGGGGTGGCTACACCTTC. The full variable domain, its missing parts supplied by reference TRBV30 and TRBJ1-2, is SQTIHQWPATLVQPVGSPLSLECTVEGTSNPNLYWYRQAAGRGLQLLFYSVGIGQISSEVPQNLSASRPQDRQFILSSKKLLLSDSGFYLCAWSVLGGGYTFGSGTRLTVV.

J is TRBJ1-3 and V is TRBV9, with D unclear. Germline-derived CDR1 and CDR2 are SGDLS and YYNGEE. There are 15 residues in the CDR3. The V gene lost 3 bases and the J gene lost 0 bases, with 10 bases spanning the gap. The CDR3 reads CASSATGLSGNTIYF. CDR3 sequence (DNA): TGTGCCAGCAGCGCCACTGGACTCTCTGGAAACACCATATATTTT.

This rearrangement joins TRBV5-4 to TRBJ1-2, with D perhaps matching TRBD1 (6 bases). Trimming took off 0 bases at V and 4 bases at J, with 19 bases between the two ends. Germline-derived CDR1 and CDR2 are SGHNT and YYREEE (reference sequence). The CDR3 is made up of 17 amino acids. CDR3 region: CASSLAGQRSTLYGYTF. CDR3 nucleotides: TGTGCCAGCAGCTTGGCGGGACAAAGATCGACCCTCTATGGCTACACCTTC.

CDR3 nucleotides: TGTGCCAGCAGTGAAGTATCCCGGGGATGGGGAACGTGGAATACGCAGTATTTT. Translating gives CASSEVSRGWGTWNTQYF. This chain joins TRBV6-1 and TRBJ2-3; a weak D match, TRBD2 (5 bases). CDR3 length: 18 residues. CDR1 and CDR2 (germline): MNHNS, SASEGT. V was cut by 1 base and J by 7 bases, with 24 bases left in between.